Below are 10 T cell receptor beta chains sequenced from a single sample in a study of beta chain features in type 1 diabetes (dated by TCRdb to the late 2010s). The library relied on the immunoSEQ multiplex PCR assay. All of the isolated RNA was reverse transcribed with the High Capacity cDNA Reverse Transcription Kit, so expressed TCRB transcripts were sequenced. TCRdb stores this immuneACCESS table with in-frame sequences only. Part of the clones is absent; in the studies checked, under half of the shortfall reflects unresolved V genes, and no reason is known for the rest. The sample profile shows hundreds of thousands of clones; around an eighth of them were found once. In total, the top ten clones hold 0.017% of the sample. Sequences were obtained from naive CD4+ T cells from blood. The meaning of the sample's cell subset or site label: true naive CD4+ T cells. Receptors were obtained from a young man in good health.

V is TRBV2 and J is TRBJ1-5; TRBD1 matches 9 bases. The germline gives CDR1 SNHLY, CDR2 FYNNEI. V was pared by 4 bases and J by 2 bases, with 0 bases of the junction left unmatched. This CDR3 is 14 amino acids long. CDR3 nucleotides: TGTGCCAGCAGTGGGACAGGGGGCAATCAGCCCCAGCATTTT. Its protein is CASSGTGGNQPQHF.

The chain has TRBV9 and TRBJ1-2; 7 bases match TRBD1. The germline CDR1 and CDR2 sequences are SGDLS and YYNGEE. J gave up 6 bases and V 0 bases, and 2 bases lay outside the gene matches. CDR3 length: 13 amino acids. CDR3 DNA sequence: TGTGCCAGCAGCGTAGACAGGGGCCATGGCTACACCTTC. Protein: CASSVDRGHGYTF.

This clone has more than one count but fewer than ten. The genes are TRBV28 and TRBJ2-7, with 7 bases lining up with TRBD1. Unmatched junction bases numbered 10, after V lost 4 bases and J lost 7 bases. Germline-derived CDR1 and CDR2 are MDHEN and SYDVKM. The CDR3 has 14 amino acids. The CDR3 sequence: CASSSASTGYEQYF. The CDR3 DNA reads TGTGCCAGCAGTTCAGCCTCGACAGGGTATGAGCAGTACTTC.

The chain carries TRBV4-1 and TRBJ1-1, with a tentative D call TRBD1 (6 bases). There are 17 residues in the CDR3. V lost 0 bases and J 1 base, leaving 15 bases between the germline ends. Germline V lookup: CDR1 MGHRA, CDR2 YSYEKL. The CDR3 protein is CASSQDGRRGKNTEAFF. The CDR3 DNA follows: TGCGCCAGCAGCCAAGACGGCCGCAGGGGAAAGAACACTGAAGCTTTCTTT.

This clone was counted between two and nine times. In DNA form, the CDR3 reads TGTGCCAGCAGATCCATCGGAGAGACCCAGTACTTC. Its protein is CASRSIGETQYF. This sequence joins TRBV2 and TRBJ2-5; D is undetermined. Germline values: CDR1 SNHLY, CDR2 FYNNEI. CDR3 length: 12 amino acids. Trimming shortened V by 6 bases and J by 4 bases, and 9 bases separated the two germline ends. Looking up the rest from reference TRBV2 and TRBJ2-5 gives the full variable domain: EPEVTQTPSHQVTQMGQEVILRCVPISNHLYFYWYRQILGQKVEFLVSFYNNEISEKSEIFDDQFSVERPDGSNFTLKIRSTKLEDSAMYFCASRSIGETQYFGPGTRLLVL.

This clone was found a few times. CDR3 coding DNA: TGTGCCATCAGTGAGTCAAGCGGGGGCCGCACAGATACGCAGTATTTT. Encoded protein: CAISESSGGRTDTQYF. The chain joins TRBV10-3 to TRBJ2-3; 8 nucleotides agree with TRBD2. Trimming took 0 bases from V and 1 from J; bases not matched to a gene: 3. The CDR3 sequence is 16 residues long. Germline CDR1 is ENHRY and CDR2 is SYGVKD.

A few counts support this clone. One junction end does not reproduce the germline sequence, and a read error may be involved. CDR3 bases: TGTGCCAGCAGTTTAGAAGAGGGATCTAGGACTGAAGCTTTCTTT. This encodes CASSLEEGSRTEAFF. The rearrangement joins TRBV7-9 to TRBJ1-1; D is unclear. The CDR3 length is 15 residues. Germline assignment: CDR1 SEHNR and CDR2 FQNEAQ (reference sequence).

This chain uses TRBV29-1 with TRBJ2-7; TRBD1 might be the D (6 bases). Trimming cost V 8 bases and J 3 bases, with 14 bases left between them. Germline V lookup: CDR1 SQVTM, CDR2 ANQGSEA. The CDR3 is 12 residues long. The CDR3 here is CSSRGGNYEQYF. CDR3 nucleotide sequence: TGCAGCTCTCGTGGGGGCAACTACGAGCAGTACTTC.

The chain combines TRBV19 with TRBJ2-1; weak D call: TRBD1 (5 bases). CDR1 is LNHDA and CDR2 is SQIVND in the germline V gene (reference sequence). V lost 8 bases, J lost 1 base, and 15 bases lay in between. The CDR3 is 15 residues long. Here the CDR3 reads CASGVGAQSYNEQFF. DNA for the CDR3: TGTGCCAGTGGTGTTGGGGCCCAATCCTACAATGAGCAGTTCTTC.

This clone came up a few times. J is TRBJ2-3 and V is TRBV10-3; 7 bases map to TRBD2. V gave up 7 bases and J gave up 1 base; unmatched junction bases: 11. The CDR3 contains 16 residues. Germline V gives CDR1 ENHRY, CDR2 SYGVKD. The CDR3 loop is CAITGGTTSGTDTQYF. The DNA for the CDR3 is TGTGCCATCACCGGGGGGACTACCTCCGGCACAGATACGCAGTATTTT.